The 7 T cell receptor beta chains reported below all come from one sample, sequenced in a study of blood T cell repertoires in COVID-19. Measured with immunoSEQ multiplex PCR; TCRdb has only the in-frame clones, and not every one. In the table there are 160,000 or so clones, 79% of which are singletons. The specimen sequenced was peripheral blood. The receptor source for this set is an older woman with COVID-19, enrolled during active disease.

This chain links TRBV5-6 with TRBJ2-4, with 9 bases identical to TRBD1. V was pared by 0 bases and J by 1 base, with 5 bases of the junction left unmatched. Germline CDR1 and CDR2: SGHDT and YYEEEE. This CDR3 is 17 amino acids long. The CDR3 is CASSLDRGRFAKNIQYF. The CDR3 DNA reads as TGTGCCAGCAGCTTGGACAGGGGGCGCTTTGCCAAAAACATTCAGTACTTC.

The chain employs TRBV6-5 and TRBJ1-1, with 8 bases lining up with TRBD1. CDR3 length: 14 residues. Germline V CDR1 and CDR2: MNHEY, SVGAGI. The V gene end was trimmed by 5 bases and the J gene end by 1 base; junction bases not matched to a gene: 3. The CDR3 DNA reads TGTGCCAGCAGTCGGACAGGGCCGAACACTGAAGCTTTCTTT. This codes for CASSRTGPNTEAFF.

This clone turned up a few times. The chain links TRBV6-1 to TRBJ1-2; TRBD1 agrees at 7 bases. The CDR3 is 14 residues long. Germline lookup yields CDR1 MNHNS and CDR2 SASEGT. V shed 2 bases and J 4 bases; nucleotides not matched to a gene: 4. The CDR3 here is CASSEPGQFYGYTF. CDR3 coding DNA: TGTGCCAGCAGTGAACCGGGACAGTTCTATGGCTACACCTTC.

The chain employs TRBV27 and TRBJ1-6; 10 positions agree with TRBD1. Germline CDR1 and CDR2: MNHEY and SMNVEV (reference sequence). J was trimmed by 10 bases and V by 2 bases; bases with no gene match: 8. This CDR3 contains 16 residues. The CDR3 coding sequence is TGTGCCAGCAGTTTAAATAGGGGACAGGGGAACTCACCCCTCCACTTT. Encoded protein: CASSLNRGQGNSPLHF.

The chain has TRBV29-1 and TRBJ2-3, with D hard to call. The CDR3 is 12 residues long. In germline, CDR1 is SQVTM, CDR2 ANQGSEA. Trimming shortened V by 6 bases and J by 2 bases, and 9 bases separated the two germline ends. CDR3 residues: CSVSTPTDTQYF. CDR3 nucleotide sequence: TGCAGCGTATCGACACCCACAGATACGCAGTATTTT.

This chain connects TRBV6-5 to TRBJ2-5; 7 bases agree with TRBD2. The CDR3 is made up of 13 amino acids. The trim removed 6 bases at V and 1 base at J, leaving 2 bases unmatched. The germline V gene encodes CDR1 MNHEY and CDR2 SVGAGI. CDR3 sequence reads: CASSRLAQETQYF. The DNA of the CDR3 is TGTGCCAGCAGCAGACTAGCCCAAGAGACCCAGTACTTC.

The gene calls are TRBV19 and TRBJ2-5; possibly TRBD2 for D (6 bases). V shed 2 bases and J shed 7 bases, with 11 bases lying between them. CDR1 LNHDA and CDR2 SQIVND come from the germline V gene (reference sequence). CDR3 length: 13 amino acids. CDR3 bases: TGTGCCAGTAGTATACGCGGGACGGGGACCCAGTACTTC. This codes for CASSIRGTGTQYF.